This T cell receptor (beta chain) was sequenced during a study of T cell repertoires in cytomegalovirus infection. Across the whole study: Public TCR beta signatures indicated both CMV infection and matching HLA type.

The study's findings and limits: Predominance within the ex vivo response was attributable to HLA-C-restricted CMV-specific TCR beta clonotypes.

TCRdb ran MiXCR on the reads and lists one entry per CDR3 protein. The repertoire holds roughly 250,000 distinct CDR3 sequences, with approximately 13% as singletons. J lost 6 bases, V lost 6 bases, and 8 bases had no gene match. The CDR3 has 13 residues. Germline CDR1 KGHSH, CDR2 LQKENI. Note on this clonotype: Its antigen is not identified.

Sequencing used PBMCs. The chain links TRBV18 to TRBJ2-7; TRBD1 aligns across 7 bases. The receptor was derived from a human donor in good health (CMV status not recorded). Some clones in this sample may be carry-over from other donors' samples. The CDR3 loop reads CASSAGTAGEQYF. CDR3 in DNA: TGTGCCAGCTCGGCCGGGACAGCCGGCGAGCAGTACTTC.